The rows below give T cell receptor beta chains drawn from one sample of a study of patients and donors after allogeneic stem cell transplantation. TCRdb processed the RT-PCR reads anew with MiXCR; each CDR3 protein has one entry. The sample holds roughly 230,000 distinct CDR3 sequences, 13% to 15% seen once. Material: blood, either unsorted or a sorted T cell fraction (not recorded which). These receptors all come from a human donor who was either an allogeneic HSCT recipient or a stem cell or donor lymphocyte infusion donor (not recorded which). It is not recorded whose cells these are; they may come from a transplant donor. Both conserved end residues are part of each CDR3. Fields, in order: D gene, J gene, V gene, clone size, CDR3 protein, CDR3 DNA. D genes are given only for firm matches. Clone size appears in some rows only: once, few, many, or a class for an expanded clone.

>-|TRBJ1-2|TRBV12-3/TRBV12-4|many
CASSLGRDYGYTF
TGTGCCAGCAGTTTAGGACGGGACTATGGCTACACCTTC
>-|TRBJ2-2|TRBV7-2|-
CASSSPGGGYTGELFF
TGTGCCAGCAGCTCCCCAGGTGGCGGGTACACCGGGGAGCTGTTTTTT
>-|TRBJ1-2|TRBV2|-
CASRLTGGYTF
TGTGCCAGCAGACTAACGGGGGGCTACACCTTC
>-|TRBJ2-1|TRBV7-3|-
CASSSTLDNEQFF
TGTGCCAGCAGCTCCACTTTGGACAATGAGCAGTTCTTC
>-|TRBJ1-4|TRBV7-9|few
CASSLGSHNEKLFF
TGTGCCAGCAGCTTAGGATCCCATAATGAAAAACTGTTTTTT
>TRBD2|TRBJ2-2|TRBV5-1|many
CASSLRASGANTGELFF
TGCGCCAGCAGCTTAAGGGCTAGCGGAGCGAACACCGGGGAGCTGTTTTTT
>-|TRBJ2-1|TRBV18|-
CASSPPLWDLAHNEQFF
TGTGCCAGCTCACCACCTCTGTGGGACCTTGCCCACAATGAGCAGTTCTTC
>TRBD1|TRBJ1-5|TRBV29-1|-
CSVGGDRETQPQHF
TGCAGCGTTGGGGGGGACAGGGAGACTCAGCCCCAGCATTTT
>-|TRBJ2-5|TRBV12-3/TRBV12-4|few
CASSLLVGGSETQYF
TGTGCCAGCAGTTTACTTGTAGGGGGAAGCGAGACCCAGTACTTC
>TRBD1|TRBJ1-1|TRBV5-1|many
CASSTGGAGNTEAFF
TGCGCCAGCAGTACAGGGGGCGCAGGGAACACTGAAGCTTTCTTT
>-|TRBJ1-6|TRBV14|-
CASSQETKNSPLHF
TGTGCCAGCAGCCAAGAAACGAAGAATTCACCCCTCCACTTT
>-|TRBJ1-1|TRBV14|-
CASSRVTSEAFF
TGTGCCAGCAGCCGCGTTACGTCTGAAGCTTTCTTT
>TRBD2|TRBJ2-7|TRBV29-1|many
CSVGGGSGAYEQYF
TGCAGCGTGGGGGGGGGTAGCGGTGCCTACGAGCAGTACTTC
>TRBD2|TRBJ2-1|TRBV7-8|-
CASSSYSGGGSYNEQFF
TGTGCCAGCAGCTCCTATAGCGGGGGGGGCTCCTACAATGAGCAGTTCTTC
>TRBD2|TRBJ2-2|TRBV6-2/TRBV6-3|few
CASRNSGRGAGELFF
TGTGCCAGCAGAAATAGCGGGAGAGGGGCCGGGGAGCTGTTTTTT
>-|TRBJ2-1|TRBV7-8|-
CASSSTVGGSYNEQFF
TGTGCCAGCAGCTCGACCGTGGGTGGCTCCTACAATGAGCAGTTCTTC
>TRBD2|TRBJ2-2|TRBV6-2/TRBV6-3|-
CASSYGRGGASTGELFF
TGTGCCAGCAGCTACGGACGGGGAGGGGCGAGCACCGGGGAGCTGTTTTTT
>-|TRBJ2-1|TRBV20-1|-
CSARDPRLGTLNNEQFF
TGCAGTGCTAGAGACCCCCGACTAGGAACACTGAACAATGAGCAGTTCTTC
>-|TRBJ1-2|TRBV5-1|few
CASSLVTPGTTGYTF
TGCGCCAGCAGCTTGGTGACGCCGGGGACGACTGGCTACACCTTC
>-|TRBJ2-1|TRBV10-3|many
CAMTQGYNEQFF
TGTGCCATGACGCAGGGATACAATGAGCAGTTCTTC
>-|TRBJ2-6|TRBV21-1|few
CASSSPDFTGSGANVLTF
TGTGCCAGCAGCAGCCCCGATTTCACAGGGTCTGGGGCCAACGTCCTGACTTTC
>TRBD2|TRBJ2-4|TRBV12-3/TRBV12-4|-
CASSQAVGGIAKNIQYF
TGTGCCAGCAGCCAGGCGGTGGGGGGGATAGCCAAAAACATTCAGTACTTC
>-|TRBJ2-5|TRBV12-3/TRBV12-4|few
CASSPGLGTQYF
TGTGCCAGCAGCCCAGGTCTGGGGACCCAGTACTTC
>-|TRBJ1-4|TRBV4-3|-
CASSQDLGTNEKLFF
TGCGCCAGCAGCCAAGATTTGGGAACTAATGAAAAACTGTTTTTT
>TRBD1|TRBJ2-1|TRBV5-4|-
CASSLGGGQGLNEQFF
TGTGCCAGCAGCTTGGGGGGGGGACAGGGTTTAAATGAGCAGTTCTTC
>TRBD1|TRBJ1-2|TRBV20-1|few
CSAPMDRARRANYGYTF
TGCAGTGCGCCGATGGACAGGGCCCGAAGAGCTAACTATGGCTACACCTTC
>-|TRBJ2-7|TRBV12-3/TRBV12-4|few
CASSLSLQDYEQYF
TGTGCCAGCAGTTTAAGTTTACAGGACTACGAGCAGTACTTC
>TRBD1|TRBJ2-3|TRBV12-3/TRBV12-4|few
CASSPGQVGTDTQYF
TGTGCCAGCAGCCCTGGACAGGTGGGCACAGATACGCAGTATTTT
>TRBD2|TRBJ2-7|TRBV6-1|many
CASSRTSGGARGYEQYF
TGTGCCAGCAGCCGGACTAGCGGGGGGGCTAGAGGGTACGAGCAGTACTTC
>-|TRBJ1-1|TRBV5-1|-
CASSRQSNTEAFF
TGCGCCAGCAGCAGACAGTCGAACACTGAAGCTTTCTTT
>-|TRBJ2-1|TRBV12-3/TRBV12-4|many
CASSPARTNYNEQFF
TGTGCCAGCAGCCCAGCCCGGACCAACTACAATGAGCAGTTCTTC
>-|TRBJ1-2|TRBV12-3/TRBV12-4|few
CASSSNLARARGYTF
TGTGCCAGCAGTTCAAATCTGGCCCGAGCGAGAGGCTACACCTTC
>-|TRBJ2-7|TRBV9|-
CASSVGTRYSEQYF
TGTGCCAGCAGCGTAGGTACCAGGTACTCCGAGCAGTACTTC
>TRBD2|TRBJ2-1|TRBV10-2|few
CASSASGDYNEQFF
TGCGCCAGCAGCGCTAGCGGGGACTACAATGAGCAGTTCTTC
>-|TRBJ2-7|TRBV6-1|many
CAAGQPYEQYF
TGTGCCGCAGGACAGCCCTACGAGCAGTACTTC
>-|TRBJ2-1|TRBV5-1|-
CASSPDRGGWNEQFF
TGCGCCAGCAGCCCCGACCGTGGAGGTTGGAATGAGCAGTTCTTC
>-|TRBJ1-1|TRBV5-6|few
CGVGDMGSSEAFF
TGCGGTGTGGGGGACATGGGGAGTTCTGAAGCTTTCTTT
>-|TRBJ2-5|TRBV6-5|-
CASSYGQTPAETQYF
TGTGCCAGCAGTTATGGACAGACCCCAGCGGAGACCCAGTACTTC
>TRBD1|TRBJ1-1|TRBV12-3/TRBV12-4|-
CASSPSPGTGERTEAFF
TGTGCCAGCAGTCCTAGTCCCGGGACAGGGGAGCGAACTGAAGCTTTCTTT
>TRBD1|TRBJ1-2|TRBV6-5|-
CASMTGFGYTF
TGTGCCAGCATGACAGGGTTTGGCTACACCTTC
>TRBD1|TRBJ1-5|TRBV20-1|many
CSARDFQGGSGQPQHF
TGCAGTGCTAGAGATTTTCAGGGGGGTTCGGGCCAGCCCCAGCATTTT
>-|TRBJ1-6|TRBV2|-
CASSVEGINSPLHF
TGTGCCAGCAGTGTTGAGGGCATTAATTCACCCCTCCACTTT
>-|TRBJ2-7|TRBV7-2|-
CASSLRGDLEQYF
TGTGCCAGCAGCTTGCGCGGGGATCTCGAGCAGTACTTC
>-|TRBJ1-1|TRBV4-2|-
CASSQDPRKHTEAFF
TGTGCCAGCAGCCAAGATCCAAGGAAGCACACTGAAGCTTTCTTT
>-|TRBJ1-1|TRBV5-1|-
CASSEKTVMNTEAFF
TGCGCCAGCAGCGAGAAGACAGTCATGAACACTGAAGCTTTCTTT
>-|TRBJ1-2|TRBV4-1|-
CASSRTQDLDGYTF
TGCGCCAGCAGCCGGACACAGGATCTAGATGGCTACACCTTC
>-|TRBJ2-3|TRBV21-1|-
CASSILGLAGTSSTDTQYF
TGTGCCAGCAGCATCCTAGGACTAGCGGGGACTTCTAGCACAGATACGCAGTATTTT
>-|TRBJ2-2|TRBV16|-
CASSRTRAELFF
TGTGCCAGCAGCCGTACGCGGGCGGAGCTGTTTTTT
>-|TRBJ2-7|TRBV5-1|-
CASSFESSRSYEQYF
TGCGCCAGCAGCTTCGAGAGCTCCCGCTCCTACGAGCAGTACTTC
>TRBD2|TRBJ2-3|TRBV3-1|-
CASSQDLKRGATDTQYF
TGTGCCAGCAGCCAAGACCTAAAGCGGGGGGCAACAGATACGCAGTATTTT
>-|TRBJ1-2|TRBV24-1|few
CATSDWGGEAYGYTF
TGTGCCACCAGTGATTGGGGCGGGGAGGCCTATGGCTACACCTTC
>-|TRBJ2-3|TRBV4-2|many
CASSQGGGAGADTQYF
TGTGCCAGCAGCCAAGGAGGGGGGGCCGGCGCAGATACGCAGTATTTT
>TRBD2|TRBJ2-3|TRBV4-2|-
CASRDSGGARDTQYF
TGTGCCAGCAGGGATAGCGGGGGGGCGAGAGATACGCAGTATTTT
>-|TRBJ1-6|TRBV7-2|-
CASRGAGSSRWSPLHF
TGTGCCAGCAGGGGGGCAGGTAGTTCCAGGTGGTCACCCCTCCACTTT
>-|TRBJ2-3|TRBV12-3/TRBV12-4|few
CASSPLRGGLTDTQYF
TGTGCCAGCAGTCCCCTCAGGGGGGGCCTCACAGATACGCAGTATTTT
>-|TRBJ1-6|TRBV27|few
CASSLLRQGNSPLHF
TGTGCCAGCAGTTTACTTCGGCAGGGGAATTCACCCCTCCACTTT
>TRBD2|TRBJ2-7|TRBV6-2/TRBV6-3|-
CASKEPGLASYEQYF
TGTGCCAGCAAGGAACCGGGACTAGCATCCTACGAGCAGTACTTC
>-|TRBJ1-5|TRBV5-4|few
CASSLYPYPSNQPQHF
TGTGCCAGCAGCCTTTACCCTTACCCGAGCAATCAGCCCCAGCATTTT
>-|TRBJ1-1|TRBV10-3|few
CAISESGVAFF
TGTGCCATCAGTGAGTCGGGCGTGGCTTTCTTT
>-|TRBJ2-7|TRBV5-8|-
CASSLGQKHYEQYF
TGTGCCAGCAGCTTGGGCCAGAAACACTACGAGCAGTACTTC